The present T cell receptor (beta chain) was sequenced within a study of cytomegalovirus exposure and HLA in healthy donors. With 60 Vbeta and 13 Jbeta primers, the PCR was carried out. TCRdb's table, derived via immunoSEQ multiplex PCR, lists solely in-frame clones and lacks some. Of some 120,000 clones in the sample, approximately 80% were seen once. Germline lookup yields CDR1 MRHNA and CDR2 SNTAGT. The CDR3 is 14 residues long. V lost 7 bases to trimming and J lost 2 bases, with 12 bases between them. As to this clone: The antigen is unknown.

Study-wide results and caveats: Association with HLA alleles at 0.05 false discovery rate was found for 15,000 to 20,000 TCR beta sequences in a later analysis.

The clonotype was recovered from a man aged 45-65 years in good health and CMV-seronegative. V is TRBV6-4 and J is TRBJ2-1; no reliable D call. The sequenced sample consisted of PBMCs. This CDR3 is CASTMRGPYNEQFF. CDR3 DNA sequence: TGTGCCAGCACTATGCGCGGCCCCTACAATGAGCAGTTCTTC.